This T cell receptor beta chain was profiled in a study of PD-L1 blockade in urothelial cancer. TCRdb's copy holds only in-frame clones and misses some; the assay was immunoSEQ multiplex PCR. The sample holds over 75,000 clones; around 85% are singletons and the top ten take 13% to 15%. As for time point: pretreatment peripheral blood. Samples spanned pretreatment and treatment, with 1 to 8 time points per patient. The material sequenced was PBMCs, taken around atezolizumab (anti-PD-L1) treatment. The TCR was taken from a man in his sixties with urothelial cancer.

CDR3 sequence reads: CASSINHRDGYTF. CDR3 DNA: TGTGCCAGCAGTATCAATCACCGGGATGGCTACACCTTC. The rearrangement uses TRBV13 and TRBJ1-2; unclear D gene. CDR1 is PRHDT and CDR2 is FYEKMQ in the germline V gene (reference sequence). The CDR3 consists of 13 residues. Trimming pared 6 bases from V and 6 bases from J, leaving 14 bases between.